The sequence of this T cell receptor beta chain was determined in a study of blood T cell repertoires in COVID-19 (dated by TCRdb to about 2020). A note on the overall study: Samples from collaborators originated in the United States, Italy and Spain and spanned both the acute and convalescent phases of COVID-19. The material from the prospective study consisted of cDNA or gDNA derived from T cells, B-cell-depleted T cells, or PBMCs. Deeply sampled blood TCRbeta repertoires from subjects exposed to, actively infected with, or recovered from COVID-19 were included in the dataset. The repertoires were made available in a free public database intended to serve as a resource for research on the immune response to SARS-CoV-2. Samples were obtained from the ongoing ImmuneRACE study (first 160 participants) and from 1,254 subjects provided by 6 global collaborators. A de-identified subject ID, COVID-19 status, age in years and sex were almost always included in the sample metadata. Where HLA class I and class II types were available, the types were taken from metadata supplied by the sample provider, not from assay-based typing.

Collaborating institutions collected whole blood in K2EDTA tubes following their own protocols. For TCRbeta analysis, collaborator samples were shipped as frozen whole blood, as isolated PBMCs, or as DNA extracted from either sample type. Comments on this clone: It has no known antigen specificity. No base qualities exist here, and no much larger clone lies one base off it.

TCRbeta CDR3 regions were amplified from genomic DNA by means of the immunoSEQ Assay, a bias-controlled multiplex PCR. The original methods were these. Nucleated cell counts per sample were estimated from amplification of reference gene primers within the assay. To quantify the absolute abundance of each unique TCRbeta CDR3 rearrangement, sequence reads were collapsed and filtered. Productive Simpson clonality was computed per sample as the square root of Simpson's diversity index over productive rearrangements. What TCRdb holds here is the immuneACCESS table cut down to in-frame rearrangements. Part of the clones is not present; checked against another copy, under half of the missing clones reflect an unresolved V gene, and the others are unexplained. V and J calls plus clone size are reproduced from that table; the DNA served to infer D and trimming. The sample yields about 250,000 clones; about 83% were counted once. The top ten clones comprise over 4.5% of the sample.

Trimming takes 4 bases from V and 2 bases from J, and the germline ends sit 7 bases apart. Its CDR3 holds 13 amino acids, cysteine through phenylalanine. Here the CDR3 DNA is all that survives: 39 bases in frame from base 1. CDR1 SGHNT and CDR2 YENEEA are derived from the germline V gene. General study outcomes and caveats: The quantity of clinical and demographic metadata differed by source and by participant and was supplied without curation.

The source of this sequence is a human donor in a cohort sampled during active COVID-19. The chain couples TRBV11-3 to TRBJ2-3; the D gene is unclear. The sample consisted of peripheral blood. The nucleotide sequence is TGTGCCAGCAGCTCGCGGTACACAGATACGCAGTATTTT. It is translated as CASSSRYTDTQYF.